The next 5 T cell receptor beta chains were all read from a single sample in a study of T cell clones after liver transplantation. The method was immunoSEQ multiplex PCR; TCRdb's version includes in-frame clones alone and lacks a portion of them. This table holds tens of thousands of clones, roughly 82% found once. Sequences were derived from CD4+ T cells from blood, sampled just over 45 months after liver transplant. Every receptor here comes from a human patient who received a liver transplant. Some T cells may arise from the graft donor.

V gene TRBV30 combines with J gene TRBJ2-7; D might be TRBD2 (5 bases). V was cut by 7 bases and J by 3 bases, with 13 bases left in between. The CDR3 totals 12 residues. Per the germline V gene, CDR1 is GTSNPN and CDR2 is SVGIG (reference sequence). This CDR3 reads CASSRAYYEQYF. The CDR3 DNA reads as TGTGCCTCCTCGCGGGCCTACTACGAGCAGTACTTC.

On this clone: Compared with germline, one end of the junction differs, possibly owing to a read error. The chain has TRBV5-8 and TRBJ2-5, with 8 positions matching TRBD1. Germline V CDR1 and CDR2: SGHTS, YDEGEE. The CDR3 covers 12 residues. CDR3 region: CASSLQGVLVDF. CDR3 in DNA: TGTGCCAGCAGCTTACAGGGGGTTCTCGTGGACTTC.

The chain combines TRBV25-1 with TRBJ2-3; possible D gene TRBD1, 5 bases. The CDR3 runs 13 residues. V lost 4 bases and J 1 base, leaving 6 bases between the germline ends. Germline assignment: CDR1 MGHDK and CDR2 SYGVNS. CDR3 sequence (DNA): TGTGCCAGCAGTGTGACAGGCACAGATACGCAGTATTTT. Translating gives CASSVTGTDTQYF.

The table lists this clone with a count of one. This rearrangement joins TRBV5-6 to TRBJ2-5; TRBD2 aligns across 11 bases. The CDR3 sequence is 17 residues long. Germline CDR1 and CDR2: SGHDT and YYEEEE. V shed 1 base and J 2 bases; nucleotides not matched to a gene: 7. The CDR3 loop reads CASSLFSGRAMQETQYF. The CDR3 DNA is TGTGCCAGCAGCTTGTTTAGCGGGAGGGCCATGCAAGAGACCCAGTACTTC.

The chain combines TRBV2 with TRBJ2-7, with D possibly matching TRBD2 (8 bases). V shed 6 bases and J shed 7 bases, with 25 bases lying between them. The CDR3 sequence is 16 residues long. Germline V gives CDR1 SNHLY, CDR2 FYNNEI. The CDR3 bases are TGTGCCAGCAGGGCTACCCCGGGACTAGGGGGCCCTGAGCAGTACTTC. Encoded protein: CASRATPGLGGPEQYF.